Listed here are 21 T cell receptor beta chains from one sample, sequenced in a study of T cells in Graves' hyperthyroidism and ophthalmopathy. From RNA transcripts, TCR beta CDR3 regions were amplified. The HTBI set primed first-round TCR CDR3 RT-PCR. TCRdb ran MiXCR on the multiplex PCR reads and lists one entry per CDR3 protein. The data hold around 540,000 distinct CDR3 sequences, with roughly 50% observed a single time. The sample comprised peripheral blood or thyroid tissue (not recorded which). These receptors originate from a woman younger than 30 with Graves' hyperthyroidism.

This clonotype was seen a single time. V is TRBV2 and J is TRBJ2-7; D gene ambiguous. Trimming pared 0 bases from V and 9 bases from J, leaving 3 bases between. CDR1 and CDR2 from the germline V gene are SNHLY and FYNNEI. This CDR3 spans 10 amino acids. The CDR3 loop reads CASSEAWQYF. In nucleotides, the CDR3 is TGTGCCAGCAGTGAAGCCTGGCAGTACTTC.

This clonotype was detected ten times or more. J is TRBJ2-7 and V is TRBV7-9, with D perhaps being TRBD1 or TRBD2 (6 bases each). Germline V lookup: CDR1 SEHNR, CDR2 FQNEAQ (reference sequence). This CDR3 is 14 amino acids long. V lost 1 base and J 1 base, leaving 8 bases between the germline ends. The CDR3 region is CASSLVGGSYEQYF. As DNA, the CDR3 is TGTGCCAGCAGCTTAGTAGGGGGGTCCTACGAGCAGTACTTC.

This clonotype came up a few times. The V call is TRBV7-2, the J call TRBJ1-5; D is uncertain. The germline V gene has CDR1 SGHTA and CDR2 FQGNSA. The V and J ends lost 5 bases and 4 bases respectively, with 9 bases between them. The CDR3 spans 13 residues. The CDR3 DNA reads TGTGCCAGCAGCCCCGTTCAAAATCAGCCCCAGCATTTT. It yields the protein CASSPVQNQPQHF.

This chain uses TRBV7-9 with TRBJ2-5; 8 nucleotides match TRBD2. CDR3 size: 14 residues. Germline CDR1 and CDR2: SEHNR and FQNEAQ (reference sequence). J lost 5 bases, V lost 5 bases, and 7 bases had no gene match. The CDR3 here is CASSIDGRVETQYF. The CDR3 DNA follows: TGTGCCAGCAGCATTGACGGGAGGGTTGAGACCCAGTACTTC. Drawing the rest from reference TRBV7-9 and TRBJ2-5, the complete variable domain is DTGVSQNPRHKITKRGQNVTFRCDPISEHNRLYWYRQTLGQGPEFLTYFQNEAQLEKSRLLSDRFSAERPKGSFSTLEIQRTEQGDSAMYLCASSIDGRVETQYFGPGTRLLVL.

The chain couples TRBV9 to TRBJ1-3; a weak D match, TRBD1 (5 bases). The CDR3 contains 15 residues. Between the trimmed V and J ends, which lost 2 bases and 2 bases, there was a span of 11 bases. CDR1 is SGDLS, CDR2 YYNGEE, per germline. The CDR3 DNA sequence: TGTGCCAGCAGCGTCGGGGGGGGACCTGGAAACACCATATATTTT. Protein sequence: CASSVGGGPGNTIYF.

The CDR3 nucleotides read TGTGCCAGTAGGGACCCGGGAGGACAATACGAGCAGTACTTC. Its translation is CASRDPGGQYEQYF. J is TRBJ2-7 and V is TRBV19, with 7 nucleotides matching TRBD2. CDR3 length: 14 amino acids. V was pared by 6 bases and J by 4 bases, with 9 bases of the junction left unmatched. Germline loops: CDR1 LNHDA, CDR2 SQIVND (reference sequence).

The table lists this clonotype with many counts. The chain recombines TRBV7-8 with TRBJ2-2, with 10 bases fitting TRBD2. This CDR3 is 15 amino acids long. The germline gives CDR1 SGHVS, CDR2 FQNEAQ. Unmatched junction bases numbered 3, after V lost 5 bases and J lost 3 bases. CDR3: CASSPGLAYTGELFF. The CDR3 coding sequence is TGTGCCAGCAGCCCGGGACTAGCGTACACCGGGGAGCTGTTTTTT.

The chain is built from TRBV29-1 and TRBJ1-2; 9 positions agree with TRBD1. Germline V gene data show CDR1 as SQVTM and CDR2 as ANQGSEA. The CDR3 extends over 17 amino acids. The CDR3: CSARDPRVQGADYGYTF. For the CDR3, the DNA is TGCAGTGCTAGAGACCCCAGGGTACAGGGGGCAGACTATGGCTACACCTTC.

At least ten counts were recorded for this clonotype. The gene calls are TRBV24-1 and TRBJ1-5; 9 bases are a match to TRBD1. This CDR3 is 15 amino acids long. V was clipped by 3 bases and J by 6 bases; unmatched bases: 5. Germline-derived CDR1 and CDR2 are KGHDR and SFDVKD. CDR3 sequence reads: CATSDPADRGQPQHF. The DNA for the CDR3 is TGTGCCACCAGTGATCCCGCGGACAGGGGTCAGCCCCAGCATTTT.

A remark on this clonotype: This may arise from a read error, as a much more abundant clone is one base away. The chain is built from TRBV7-6 and TRBJ2-5, with D uncertain. The CDR3 length is 13 residues. CDR1 is SGHVS and CDR2 is FNYEAQ in the germline V gene. The DNA of the CDR3 is TGTGCCGGCAGCTTAAGGGAAGGGGAGACCCAGTACTTC. As protein: CAGSLREGETQYF.

The table lists this clonotype with many counts. V and J are TRBV29-1 and TRBJ1-2; 7 nucleotides agree with TRBD1. CDR1 and CDR2 from the germline V gene are SQVTM and ANQGSEA. This CDR3 is built from 15 residues. With 2 bases clipped from V and 5 bases from J, the junction kept 11 bases outside the gene matches. In DNA, the CDR3 is TGCAGCGTTGAACACAGGGGCAGGGTGGAGTATGGCTACACCTTC. It codes for CSVEHRGRVEYGYTF.

The V and J genes are TRBV2 and TRBJ1-1, with TRBD1 as a possible D gene (5 bases). With 5 bases removed from V and 4 bases from J, the gap between germline ends came to 14 bases. Germline assignment: CDR1 SNHLY and CDR2 FYNNEI. The CDR3 is 14 residues long. DNA of the CDR3: TGTGCCAGCAGTTCACTAGACGGGGGCACTGAAGCTTTCTTT. Its protein product is CASSSLDGGTEAFF.

About this clonotype itself: The CDR3 ends on some other residue instead of the conserved phenylalanine or tryptophan, so this is likely a read error. The V gene is TRBV5-1, the J gene TRBJ1-2; tentatively, D is TRBD1 (5 bases). V shed 5 bases and J shed 8 bases, with 16 bases lying between them. This CDR3 has 13 residues. The V gene's germline CDR1 is SGHRS and CDR2 YFSETQ. As DNA, the CDR3 is TGCGCCAGCAGTCCGAGGGGACTGGGAGGCTACACCTCC. Its translation: CASSPRGLGGYTS.

In its sample, this clonotype was seen once. The chain couples TRBV11-2 to TRBJ2-5, with 9 bases that match TRBD2. This CDR3 has 18 residues. The junction had 15 bases not matched to a gene; V was cut back by 0 bases and J by 7 bases. CDR1 and CDR2 from the germline V gene are SGHAT and FQNNGV. The CDR3 region is CASSLEGLAGTEIGTQYF. DNA for the CDR3: TGTGCCAGCAGCTTAGAAGGGCTAGCGGGAACGGAGATCGGGACCCAGTACTTC.

For this clonotype: This could be a read error, since a much larger clone is one nucleotide away. Lacking the conserved final phenylalanine or tryptophan, this CDR3 likely reflects a read error. The chain links TRBV29-1 to TRBJ1-2, with 9 bases matching TRBD1. Per the germline V gene, CDR1 is SQVTM and CDR2 is ANQGSEA. Trimming cost V 7 bases and J 1 base; bases outside gene matches: 7. CDR3 length: 14 residues. CDR3 protein: CSDRGLRVNYGYTS. CDR3 DNA sequence: TGCAGCGACAGGGGGCTGCGGGTTAACTATGGCTACACCTCC.

Concerning this clonotype: A read error may explain this, as a much larger clone is one base away. This chain connects TRBV25-1 to TRBJ1-6; D unclear. The CDR3 has 14 residues. The germline CDR1 and CDR2 sequences are MGHDK and SYGVNS. Trimming shortened V by 5 bases and J by 6 bases, and 11 bases separated the two germline ends. CDR3 DNA sequence: TGTGCCAGCAGTAAACGGGCGCGTAATTCACCCCTCCACTTT. It is translated as CASSKRARNSPLHF.

The sample holds many counts of this clonotype. V and J are TRBV7-9 and TRBJ2-7; a weak D match, TRBD1 (5 bases). V shed 5 bases and J shed 4 bases, with 12 bases lying between them. Germline V gene data show CDR1 as SEHNR and CDR2 as FQNEAQ (reference sequence). The CDR3 is 13 amino acids. CDR3 loop: CASSTTGIYEQYF. CDR3 nucleotide sequence: TGTGCCAGCAGCACCACAGGAATATACGAGCAGTACTTC.

V usage is TRBV29-1 and J usage is TRBJ1-4, with 11 positions matching TRBD1. The CDR3 is 13 residues long. Looked up from germline, CDR1 is SQVTM and CDR2 is ANQGSEA. Losses at the gene ends were 5 bases for V and 5 bases for J; bases not matched to a gene: 1. Written as DNA, the CDR3 is TGCAGCGTTTGGGACAGGGGGAATGAAAAACTGTTTTTT. Protein: CSVWDRGNEKLFF. Full variable domain (outside the CDR3, taken from reference TRBV29-1 and TRBJ1-4): SAVISQKPSRDICQRGTSLTIQCQVDSQVTMMFWYRQQPGQSLTLIATANQGSEATYESGFVIDKFPISRPNLTFSTLTVSNMSPEDSSIYLCSVWDRGNEKLFFGSGTQLSVL.

In regard to this clonotype: A read error may explain this, as a much larger clone is one base away. The rearrangement joins TRBV7-3 to TRBJ1-1; D gene uncertain. The ends were cut back, 5 bases at V and 3 bases at J, with 10 bases in the middle. There are 13 residues in the CDR3. Germline-derived CDR1 and CDR2 are SGHTA and FQGTGA. This chain's CDR3 is CASSPVMDTEAFF. In DNA, the CDR3 is TGTGCCAGCAGCCCAGTCATGGACACTGAAGCTTTCTTT. The full variable domain, its missing parts supplied by reference TRBV7-3 and TRBJ1-1, is GAGVSQTPSNKVTEKGKYVELRCDPISGHTALYWYRQSLGQGPEFLIYFQGTGAADDSGLPNDRFFAVRPEGSVSTLKIQRTERGDSAVYLCASSPVMDTEAFFGQGTRLTVV.

The rearrangement uses TRBV24-1 and TRBJ1-1, with D possibly being TRBD1 (6 bases). The CDR3 is 13 residues long. Germline loops: CDR1 KGHDR, CDR2 SFDVKD. V lost 7 bases and J 5 bases, leaving 13 bases between the germline ends. The CDR3 here is CATSTGQGTEAFF. DNA for the CDR3: TGTGCCACCAGCACAGGCCAGGGGACTGAAGCTTTCTTT.

The chain recombines TRBV4-1 with TRBJ2-7; 7 positions agree with TRBD1. V lost 0 bases to trimming and J lost 4 bases; unmatched junction nucleotides: 9. CDR1 and CDR2 from the germline V gene are MGHRA and YSYEKL. This CDR3 contains 16 residues. The CDR3: CASSQDLGTVTYEQYF. Written as DNA, the CDR3 is TGCGCCAGCAGCCAAGATCTAGGGACAGTGACATACGAGCAGTACTTC.